This TCR beta chain was identified during a study of T cell repertoires in cytomegalovirus infection. MiXCR, run by TCRdb on the reads, gives a single entry per CDR3 protein. The sample shows about 890,000 distinct CDR3 sequences, approximately 32% of them seen only once. Notes on the study in general: The cumulative frequency of public TCR beta families identified carriers of CMV plus the relevant HLA.

V lost 1 base and J 2 bases, leaving 9 bases between the germline ends. CDR1 and CDR2 from the germline V gene are LGHNA and YNFKEQ. CDR3 length: 15 residues. As concerns this clonotype: The antigen is not known.

This chain joins TRBV4-2 and TRBJ2-1; no firm D call. The sequence was collected from a human donor in good health (CMV status not recorded). Some clones in this sample may be carry-over from other donors' samples. Material: cultured CD8+ T cells from PBMCs, obtained from culture after CMV antigen stimulation. CDR3 nucleotide sequence: TGTGCCAGCAGCCAAGGGGATACTCCCTACAATGAGCAGTTCTTC. It specifies CASSQGDTPYNEQFF.